These 28 T cell receptor beta chains came from one sample sequenced in a study of blood T cell repertoires in COVID-19. This table comes from immunoSEQ multiplex PCR, and its TCRdb copy is limited to in-frame clones, with some not included. The profile shows almost 70,000 clones, roughly 87% of them singletons. Source material: peripheral blood. Receptors were obtained from a woman in her forties or fifties with active COVID-19.

The chain carries TRBV19 and TRBJ1-1, with D unresolved. This CDR3 spans 13 amino acids. The V end lost 3 bases, the J end lost 0 bases, and 5 bases lay between the germline ends. Germline CDR1 is LNHDA and CDR2 is SQIVND (reference sequence). The DNA of the CDR3 is TGTGCCAGTAGTATTGCGGTGAACACTGAAGCTTTCTTT. Protein product: CASSIAVNTEAFF.

In this sample, this clone turned up once. This sequence joins TRBV5-5 and TRBJ2-7, with TRBD1 matching over 7 bases. The CDR3 runs to 16 residues. With 4 bases clipped from V and 3 bases from J, the junction kept 13 bases outside the gene matches. Germline CDR1 and CDR2: SGHKS and YYEKEE (reference sequence). As DNA, the CDR3 is TGTGCCAGCAGCACCCGCACAGGGGAAAGGGTCTACGAGCAGTACTTC. It is translated as CASSTRTGERVYEQYF.

The chain has TRBV19 and TRBJ2-3, with a weak D call TRBD2 (6 bases). The CDR3 is 17 residues long. The V gene's germline CDR1 is LNHDA and CDR2 SQIVND (reference sequence). Trimming took off 7 bases at V and 0 bases at J, with 20 bases between the two ends. Written as DNA, the CDR3 is TGTGCCAGTACCCTTGGGGTTGGAGCGGGCAGCACAGATACGCAGTATTTT. This translates into CASTLGVGAGSTDTQYF.

V usage is TRBV6-5 and J usage is TRBJ2-7, with 9 bases matching TRBD1. The germline CDR1 and CDR2 sequences are MNHEY and SVGAGI. After removal of 7 bases from V and 5 bases from J, the junction contained 3 bases not matched to a gene. The CDR3 covers 12 residues. The CDR3 DNA reads as TGTGCCAGCACCGGGACAGGGAACGAGCAGTACTTC. Translating it yields CASTGTGNEQYF.

V and J are TRBV30 and TRBJ1-2, with a weak D call TRBD1 (6 bases). Germline CDR1 GTSNPN, CDR2 SVGIG (reference sequence). The CDR3 loop spans 12 amino acids. V dropped 1 base and J dropped 7 bases, with 10 bases sitting between them. The CDR3 loop is CAWSGTGFGYTF. The DNA for the CDR3 is TGTGCCTGGAGTGGTACAGGGTTTGGCTACACCTTC.

CDR3: CASSHSRDRDTDTQYF. In DNA, the CDR3 is TGTGCCAGCAGCCATTCCCGGGACAGGGATACAGATACGCAGTATTTT. The V gene is TRBV9, the J gene TRBJ2-3; TRBD1 matches at 9 bases. Trimming removed 4 bases from V and 3 bases from J; junction bases left unmatched: 9. This CDR3 has 16 residues. Per germline, CDR1 SGDLS and CDR2 YYNGEE. Together with reference TRBV9 and TRBJ2-3, the CDR3 gives the full variable domain: DSGVTQTPKHLITATGQRVTLRCSPRSGDLSVYWYQQSLDQGLQFLIQYYNGEERAKGNILERFSAQQFPDLHSELNLSSLELGDSALYFCASSHSRDRDTDTQYFGPGTRLTVL.

This chain links TRBV19 with TRBJ1-5; possibly TRBD1 for D (6 bases). The CDR3 is made up of 16 amino acids. Deletions cut 1 base from V and 6 bases from J, with 16 bases between. CDR1 LNHDA and CDR2 SQIVND come from the germline V gene (reference sequence). CDR3: CASSIGTQGISQPQHF. CDR3 bases: TGTGCCAGTAGTATAGGAACACAGGGTATCAGTCAGCCCCAGCATTTT.

The rearrangement joins TRBV29-1 to TRBJ1-4; the match to TRBD1 covers 7 bases. Trimming took 5 bases from V and 2 from J; bases not matched to a gene: 5. The germline CDR1 and CDR2 sequences are SQVTM and ANQGSEA. This CDR3 is built from 14 residues. The CDR3 loop is CSVKTGVTNEKLFF. The CDR3 DNA follows: TGCAGCGTTAAAACAGGGGTGACTAATGAAAAACTGTTTTTT.

The count of this clone is one. This chain links TRBV6-2 or TRBV6-3 with TRBJ1-4; D possibly corresponds to TRBD1 (5 bases). This CDR3 is 15 amino acids long. The germline CDR1 and CDR2 sequences are MNHEY and SVGEGT. V lost 2 bases to trimming and J lost 5 bases, with 12 bases between them. CDR3 DNA sequence: TGTGCCAGCAGTTACCGGGGCGCGGGGAATGAAAAACTGTTTTTT. Its protein product is CASSYRGAGNEKLFF.

CDR3 nucleotides: TGTGCCAGCAGTTTGTTCCCCACCGGGACTAGCCGCCAGTACTTC. This sequence encodes CASSLFPTGTSRQYF. The chain has TRBV28 and TRBJ2-5; 9 bases map to TRBD2. Germline CDR1 reads MDHEN; CDR2 reads SYDVKM. The CDR3 contains 15 residues. V dropped 3 bases and J dropped 10; count of bases not matched to a gene: 12.

The rearrangement joins TRBV14 to TRBJ2-2, with TRBD1 identical over 7 bases. J lost 3 bases, V lost 3 bases, and 4 bases had no gene match. The germline gives CDR1 SGHDN, CDR2 FVKESK. The length of the CDR3 is 15 residues. The CDR3 is CASSHDREYTGELFF. The CDR3 nucleotides read TGTGCCAGCAGCCACGACAGGGAGTACACCGGGGAGCTGTTTTTT.

This clone has just a few counts. This chain links TRBV5-1 with TRBJ2-2, with 8 bases matching TRBD2. This CDR3 comprises 15 residues. Looked up from germline, CDR1 is SGHRS and CDR2 is YFSETQ. The junction had 5 bases not matched to a gene; V was cut back by 0 bases and J by 7 bases. The CDR3 DNA reads as TGCGCCAGCAGCTTGGACGGGAGGGACGGCGGGGAGCTGTTTTTT. This encodes CASSLDGRDGGELFF.

V usage is TRBV7-2 and J usage is TRBJ2-7; D perhaps matches TRBD2 (5 bases). The CDR3 length is 15 residues. From germline, CDR1 is SGHTA and CDR2 FQGNSA. Trimming shortened V by 1 base and J by 2 bases, and 12 bases separated the two germline ends. In DNA, the CDR3 is TGTGCCAGCAGCTTAGTTGTGGGAGTGGCCTACGAGCAGTACTTC. The encoded protein is CASSLVVGVAYEQYF.

V and J are TRBV19 and TRBJ2-3, with 13 nucleotides matching TRBD2. Germline V gene data show CDR1 as LNHDA and CDR2 as SQIVND (reference sequence). This CDR3 spans 20 amino acids. J gave up 8 bases and V 4 bases, and 21 bases lay outside the gene matches. In DNA, the CDR3 is TGTGCCAGTAGTAGTTACCGTCGGACTAGCGGGAGAACGGCGGTGGGTACGCAGTATTTT. Translation: CASSSYRRTSGRTAVGTQYF.

The gene calls are TRBV28 and TRBJ2-1; D ambiguous. The germline CDR1 and CDR2 sequences are MDHEN and SYDVKM. This CDR3 comprises 15 residues. Trimming took off 2 bases at V and 6 bases at J, with 14 bases between the two ends. In nucleotides, the CDR3 is TGTGCCAGCAGTTTACGATCCAGGTTTATCAATGAGCAGTTCTTC. This codes for CASSLRSRFINEQFF. Looking up the rest from reference TRBV28 and TRBJ2-1 gives the full variable domain: DVKVTQSSRYLVKRTGEKVFLECVQDMDHENMFWYRQDPGLGLRLIYFSYDVKMKEKGDIPEGYSVSREKKERFSLILESASTNQTSMYLCASSLRSRFINEQFFGPGTRLTVL.

This chain uses TRBV18 with TRBJ1-1; 9 bases line up with TRBD1. The CDR3 has 14 residues. Germline CDR1 and CDR2: KGHSH and LQKENI. J was trimmed by 0 bases and V by 6 bases; bases with no gene match: 2. The CDR3 loop reads CASSDRGMNTEAFF. Written as DNA, the CDR3 is TGTGCCAGCTCCGACAGGGGGATGAACACTGAAGCTTTCTTT.

The rearrangement links TRBV2 to TRBJ2-1; 10 bases fit TRBD2. V was pared by 10 bases and J by 8 bases, with 11 bases of the junction left unmatched. Per the germline V gene, CDR1 is SNHLY and CDR2 is FYNNEI. The CDR3 is 14 amino acids. CDR3 DNA: TGTGCCACAGGTTCGACTAGCGGGTTGGATGAGCAGTTCTTC. Protein product: CATGSTSGLDEQFF.

A word on this clone: Other DNA variants within this sample encode the same CDR3. The rearrangement joins TRBV18 to TRBJ1-5; D is perhaps TRBD1 (5 bases). Per germline, CDR1 KGHSH and CDR2 LQKENI. V shed 0 bases and J shed 5 bases, with 8 bases lying between them. The CDR3 totals 14 residues. This chain's CDR3 is CASSPPGGDQPQHF. Written as DNA, the CDR3 is TGTGCCAGCTCACCACCTGGGGGGGATCAGCCCCAGCATTTT.

This chain connects TRBV5-1 to TRBJ1-2, with 7 bases that match TRBD1. Germline assignment: CDR1 SGHRS and CDR2 YFSETQ. Unmatched junction bases numbered 8, after V lost 1 base and J lost 8 bases. The CDR3 loop spans 14 amino acids. CDR3 sequence: CASSLMDRSGGYTF. The CDR3 DNA sequence: TGCGCCAGCAGCTTGATGGACAGGTCTGGGGGCTACACCTTC.

The rearrangement uses TRBV19 and TRBJ1-1; a weak D match, TRBD1 (5 bases). With 3 bases removed from V and 3 bases from J, the gap between germline ends came to 14 bases. The CDR3 totals 15 residues. Germline V gene sequence: CDR1 LNHDA, CDR2 SQIVND (reference sequence). CDR3 sequence: CASSIGSGGDTEAFF. In DNA form, the CDR3 reads TGTGCCAGTAGTATTGGGTCGGGGGGAGACACTGAAGCTTTCTTT.

V gene TRBV2 combines with J gene TRBJ1-2; TRBD1 matches at 7 bases. Germline CDR1 is SNHLY and CDR2 is FYNNEI. The length of the CDR3 is 12 residues. The ends lost 7 bases at V and 8 bases at J; junction bases unmatched: 7. The DNA for the CDR3 is TGTGCCAGCAAAGAAGGGGGCCTAGGCTACACCTTC. This codes for CASKEGGLGYTF.

A single count supports this clone. V is TRBV21-1 and J is TRBJ2-7; no DNA check was done on the table's D call, TRBD2. TRBV21-1 is assigned pseudogene status. This CDR3 comprises 18 residues. CDR3: CASSKKRGTSGRPYEQYF. The CDR3, as DNA: TGTGCCAGCAGCAAAAAAAGGGGGACTAGCGGGAGGCCCTACGAGCAGTACTTC.

V usage is TRBV27 and J usage is TRBJ2-5; D unclear. The CDR3 extends over 15 amino acids. The V gene lost 3 bases and the J gene lost 1 base, with 12 bases spanning the gap. The germline CDR1 and CDR2 sequences are MNHEY and SMNVEV (reference sequence). CDR3 residues: CASSFHGSSQETQYF. The CDR3 nucleotides are TGTGCCAGCAGTTTTCACGGTAGCAGCCAAGAGACCCAGTACTTC.

The chain is built from TRBV11-2 and TRBJ1-2, with 9 bases matching TRBD1. V shed 5 bases and J 7 bases; nucleotides not matched to a gene: 8. The CDR3 is 14 amino acids. CDR1 and CDR2 (germline): SGHAT, FQNNGV. The CDR3 DNA reads TGTGCCAGCAGCCCGGACAGGGGAAGTCGTGGCTACACCTTC. It is translated as CASSPDRGSRGYTF.

This chain joins TRBV6-6 and TRBJ2-5; weak D call: TRBD1 (6 bases). The CDR3 is made up of 15 amino acids. The V and J ends lost 0 bases and 2 bases respectively, with 10 bases between them. Germline loops: CDR1 MNHNY, CDR2 SVGAGI (reference sequence). Here the CDR3 DNA reads TGTGCCAGCAGTTACTCAGGGCAGGGGCAAGAGACCCAGTACTTC. Translated, it gives CASSYSGQGQETQYF.

The V call is TRBV3-1 (or the pseudogene TRBV3-2), the J call TRBJ2-3; D is uncertain. The CDR3 loop spans 15 amino acids. The ends were cut back, 1 base at V and 0 bases at J, with 8 bases in the middle. Germline V gene data show CDR1 as LGHDT and CDR2 as YNNKEL (reference sequence). The CDR3 here is CASSQGVVSTDTQYF. Written as DNA, the CDR3 is TGTGCCAGCAGCCAAGGAGTAGTTAGCACAGATACGCAGTATTTT.

The V and J genes are TRBV28 and TRBJ2-1, with D maybe TRBD2 (5 bases). Looked up from germline, CDR1 is MDHEN and CDR2 is SYDVKM. V shed 6 bases and J shed 3 bases, with 18 bases lying between them. The CDR3 is made up of 16 amino acids. The chain's CDR3 is CASREEGRILYNEQFF. CDR3 sequence (DNA): TGTGCCAGCAGGGAAGAGGGTAGAATTCTCTACAATGAGCAGTTCTTC. Combining the CDR3 with reference TRBV28 and TRBJ2-1 gives the whole variable domain DVKVTQSSRYLVKRTGEKVFLECVQDMDHENMFWYRQDPGLGLRLIYFSYDVKMKEKGDIPEGYSVSREKKERFSLILESASTNQTSMYLCASREEGRILYNEQFFGPGTRLTVL.

CDR3 coding DNA: TGCGCCAGCAGTTCCTTACAGGGTGCCGAGCAGTACTTC. This translates into CASSSLQGAEQYF. The chain is built from TRBV10-2 and TRBJ2-7; a possible D gene is TRBD1 (6 bases). CDR1 is WSHSY and CDR2 is SAAADI in the germline V gene. The CDR3 totals 13 residues. Trimming took off 5 bases at V and 6 bases at J, with 14 bases between the two ends.